This T cell receptor (beta chain) was sequenced in a study of beta chain features in type 1 diabetes. Study-wide results and caveats: Shorter TCRB CDR3s, moderately but significantly so, marked every one of the four CD4+ subsets in Type 1 diabetes patients. Relative to healthy donors, patients appeared to have naive, central memory and Treg TCRB repertoires that were more similar. A pattern of fewer insertions and more deletions at VDJ junctions was seen in type 1 diabetes patients.

One heparinised blood draw, averaging around 0.12 L, came from each donor. CD45RO/CCR7/CD25/CD127/CD95/CD27 separated CD4+ naive, central memory, regulatory and stem cell-like memory cells by sorting. As to this clone: Its matching antigen is unknown.

Germline V lookup: CDR1 KGHSH, CDR2 LQKENI. CDR3 length: 15 amino acids. Deletions cut 2 bases from V and 1 base from J, with 11 bases between. The entirety of the isolated RNA underwent reverse transcription, so expressed TCRB transcripts were sequenced. The method was immunoSEQ multiplex PCR; TCRdb's version includes in-frame clones alone and lacks a portion of them. The table lists 130,000 to 150,000 clones, more than 10% of them singletons. V usage is TRBV18 and J usage is TRBJ1-1; a weak D match, TRBD1 (5 bases). The sequencing sample was made of central memory CD4+ T cells from blood. This TCR was sampled from a young man with type 1 diabetes. The CDR3 DNA follows: TGTGCCAGCTCACCAGGGGCTGAAAAGAACACTGAAGCTTTCTTT. It codes for CASSPGAEKNTEAFF.